This T cell receptor (beta chain) came from a study of blood T cells in healthy people across ages. CDR1 is DFQATT and CDR2 is SNEGSKA in the germline V gene (reference sequence). This CDR3 has 15 amino acids. V was trimmed by 2 bases and J by 1 base, leaving 14 bases between them. On this clonotype: The antigen remains undetermined.

With a J-beta primer mix and a sample-barcoded 5' primer, a second PCR ran 7 to 11 cycles. TCRdb re-analysed the 5' RACE reads in MiXCR, keeping a single row per CDR3 protein. The table has approximately 810,000 distinct CDR3 sequences, 25% to 30% seen once; the top ten hold 17%. Overall study findings and caveats: From one million sequenced T cells, diversity estimates were lower bounds.

Donors each provided roughly 10 milliliters of peripheral blood. Sequenced material: blood. This sequence joins TRBV20-1 and TRBJ1-1; possibly TRBD1 for D (6 bases). This receptor was taken from an elderly woman in good health. The CDR3 DNA follows: TGCAGTGCTAGATCGGGGGGCTTGGAGAACACTGAAGCTTTCTTT. Amino acids: CSARSGGLENTEAFF.